This T cell receptor beta chain was recovered during a study of cytomegalovirus exposure and HLA in healthy donors. Germline V gene data show CDR1 as LGHNA and CDR2 as YNFKEQ. V shed 0 bases, J shed 6 bases, and the junction held 10 bases outside the gene matches. This CDR3 region has 16 residues. In the PCR, 60 Vbeta and 13 Jbeta primers were used. Some clones are missing from TCRdb's copy, which holds only in-frame ones; the method was immunoSEQ multiplex PCR. The data hold about 170,000 clones, with 75% to 90% observed a single time. This TCR derives from a woman in her forties or fifties in good health and CMV-seropositive. The V gene is TRBV4-2, the J gene TRBJ2-7, with 8 bases that match TRBD2. What was sequenced was PBMCs. The CDR3 reads CASSQDYYGRALEQYF. The CDR3 bases are TGTGCCAGCAGCCAAGATTATTACGGGAGGGCCCTCGAGCAGTACTTC.